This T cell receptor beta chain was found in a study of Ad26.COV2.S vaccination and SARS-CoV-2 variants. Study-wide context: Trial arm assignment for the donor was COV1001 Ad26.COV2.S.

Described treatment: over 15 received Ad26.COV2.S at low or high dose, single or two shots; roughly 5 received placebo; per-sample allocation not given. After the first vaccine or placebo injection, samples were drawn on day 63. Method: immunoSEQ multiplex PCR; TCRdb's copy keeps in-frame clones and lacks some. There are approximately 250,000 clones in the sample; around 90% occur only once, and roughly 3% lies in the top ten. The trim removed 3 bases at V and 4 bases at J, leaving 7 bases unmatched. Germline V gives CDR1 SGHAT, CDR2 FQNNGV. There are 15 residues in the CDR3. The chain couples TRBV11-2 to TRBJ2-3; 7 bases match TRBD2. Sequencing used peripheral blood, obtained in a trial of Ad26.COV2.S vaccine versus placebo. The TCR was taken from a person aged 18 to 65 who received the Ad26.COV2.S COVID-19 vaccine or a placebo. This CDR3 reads CASSFDVGGSDTQYF. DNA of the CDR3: TGTGCCAGCAGCTTCGATGTGGGAGGGTCAGATACGCAGTATTTT.